The sequence of this T cell receptor (beta chain) was determined in a study of OX40 agonist ivuxolimab in advanced cancers. Study details: Three patients showed partial responses: one hepatocellular carcinoma and two cutaneous melanoma cases.

V lost 0 bases, J lost 3 bases, and 9 bases lay in between. This CDR3 is built from 14 residues. The germline V gene encodes CDR1 SNHLY and CDR2 FYNNEI. This clone was seen only once. Antigen unknown. Clones were read by immunoSEQ multiplex PCR, and TCRdb kept only the in-frame ones, dropping some. This table has about 50,000 clones, approximately 91% appearing once. The study's findings and limits: On average, CD8+ T cells had more expanded clones than CD4+. At 0.1 to 3.0 mg/kg and by week 6, CD4+ and CD8+ T cells in the blood had expanded clonally. Those patients achieving a partial response at 0.1-3.0 mg/kg showed among the lowest clonal expansion.

This specimen consisted of CD4+ or CD8+ T cells sorted from blood, obtained in a trial of the OX40 agonist ivuxolimab. The chain recombines TRBV2 with TRBJ2-7; a weak D match, TRBD1 (6 bases). The origin of this receptor is an adult with an advanced solid tumor such as melanoma, head and neck, liver or kidney cancer. The CDR3 coding sequence is TGTGCCAGCAGTGAAGCAGGCAGGGGCTACGAGCAGTACTTC. Protein: CASSEAGRGYEQYF.